A selection of T cell receptor beta chains follows, all from one sample in a study of shared clonotypes between healthy human individuals. Measured with immunoSEQ multiplex PCR; TCRdb has only the in-frame clones, and not every one. The repertoire has roughly 2.2 million clones, 85% to 95% of them found once; the top ten carry 0.37%. The specimen sequenced was naive CD4+ T cells from PBMCs. The receptor source for this set is a man aged 18 to 29 in good health. Some clones in this sample may be carry-over from other donors' samples. The CDR3 runs from the conserved cysteine through the conserved F or W. A D gene is named only where the DNA matches it firmly. Clone sizes are given selectively: once, few, many, or a class where the clone is expanded.

J: TRBJ2-7; V: TRBV4-3; size: .; D: .; DNA: TGCGCCAGCAGCCAAGATCCAGGTCCCTACGAGCAGTACTTC; CDR3: CASSQDPGPYEQYF
J: TRBJ1-2; V: TRBV5-4; size: once; D: .; DNA: TGTGCCAGCAGCTTGGACAGGGCGGGCTACACCTTC; CDR3: CASSLDRAGYTF
J: TRBJ1-1; V: TRBV5-4; size: .; D: .; DNA: TGTGCCAGCAGCTTGGACAGGGCGGGCACTGAAGCTTTCTTT; CDR3: CASSLDRAGTEAFF
J: TRBJ2-1; V: TRBV19; size: .; D: TRBD2; DNA: TGTGCCAGTAGTATGTACCGGCGGGAGATCTACAATGAGCAGTTCTTC; CDR3: CASSMYRREIYNEQFF
J: TRBJ2-7; V: TRBV6-1; size: once; D: TRBD1; DNA: TGTGCCAGCCATAGACAGGGCTACGAGCAGTACTTC; CDR3: CASHRQGYEQYF
J: TRBJ1-4; V: TRBV6-1; size: .; D: TRBD1; DNA: TGTGCCAGCAGGGAAACGACAGGGTTTAATGAAAAACTGTTTTTT; CDR3: CASRETTGFNEKLFF
J: TRBJ1-2; V: TRBV5-1; size: .; D: .; DNA: TGCGCCAGCAGCCGTGTTGGGGCAACACCGGTGGAGGGCTACACCTTC; CDR3: CASSRVGATPVEGYTF
J: TRBJ2-1; V: TRBV7-2; size: .; D: TRBD2; DNA: TGTGCCAGCAGCTTAGGATCCAGCGGGGGAACCAATGAGCAGTTCTTC; CDR3: CASSLGSSGGTNEQFF
J: TRBJ2-1; V: TRBV5-1; size: .; D: TRBD2; DNA: TGCGCCAGCAGCTTTCTCCGGACTAGCGGGAGTCGAGAGTCGGACCACAATGAGCAGTTCTTC; CDR3: CASSFLRTSGSRESDHNEQFF
J: TRBJ1-2; V: TRBV10-3; size: .; D: TRBD1; DNA: TGTGCCATCAGTGACGAGGGGGCCTATGGCTACACCTTC; CDR3: CAISDEGAYGYTF
J: TRBJ2-7; V: TRBV5-6; size: .; D: .; DNA: TGTGCCAGCATGGAGCGGCTCTCCTACGAGCAGTACTTC; CDR3: CASMERLSYEQYF
J: TRBJ2-7; V: TRBV19; size: .; D: .; DNA: TGTGCCAGTAGTCAACCCGGGACTTCCTACGAGCAGTACTTC; CDR3: CASSQPGTSYEQYF
J: TRBJ1-2; V: TRBV7-6; size: .; D: .; DNA: TGTGCCAGCAGCTTATATCCGGAGCTCGGAGGGATATCCTATGGCTACACCTTC; CDR3: CASSLYPELGGISYGYTF
J: TRBJ2-7; V: TRBV6-1; size: .; D: .; DNA: TGTGCCAGCACCACCTACCCCGCGGGGACCTACGAGCAGTACTTC; CDR3: CASTTYPAGTYEQYF
J: TRBJ2-3; V: TRBV29-1; size: .; D: .; DNA: TGCAGCGTGGGAAACCACAGGGGAGGAACAGATACGCAGTATTTT; CDR3: CSVGNHRGGTDTQYF
J: TRBJ2-5; V: TRBV6-6; size: .; D: .; DNA: TGTGCCAGCAGTTACGGAGGGAGAGGAGAGACCCAGTACTTC; CDR3: CASSYGGRGETQYF
J: TRBJ2-5; V: TRBV7-2; size: .; D: .; DNA: TGTGCCAGCAGCCCAACCAGGGACCAAGAGACCCAGTACTTC; CDR3: CASSPTRDQETQYF
J: TRBJ2-1; V: TRBV25-1; size: .; D: TRBD1; DNA: TGTGCCAGCAGTGACGACAGGGGGTCAGGCAATGAGCAGTTCTTC; CDR3: CASSDDRGSGNEQFF
J: TRBJ2-3; V: TRBV27; size: .; D: .; DNA: TGTGCCAGCAGTTTAGGGCCCCAGAGCACAGATACGCAGTATTTT; CDR3: CASSLGPQSTDTQYF
J: TRBJ2-7; V: TRBV11-2; size: .; D: .; DNA: TGTGCCAGCAGCTTAGATCCGGGTAGCTCCTACGAGCAGTACTTC; CDR3: CASSLDPGSSYEQYF
J: TRBJ2-5; V: TRBV5-1; size: few; D: .; DNA: TGCGCCAGCAGCTTGATACAAGAGACCCAGTACTTC; CDR3: CASSLIQETQYF
J: TRBJ2-7; V: TRBV4-3; size: .; D: .; DNA: TGCGCCAGCAGCCAAGATCCGTACGGAACCTACGAGCAGTACTTC; CDR3: CASSQDPYGTYEQYF
J: TRBJ2-3; V: TRBV2; size: .; D: .; DNA: TGTGCCAGCAGTGGGGCGACTAATGCGGCTACGCAGTATTTT; CDR3: CASSGATNAATQYF
J: TRBJ2-7; V: TRBV4-1; size: .; D: .; DNA: TGCGCCAGCAGCCAAGATGTAGCCAGGAGCGCCGTCAACGAGCAGTACTTC; CDR3: CASSQDVARSAVNEQYF
J: TRBJ2-3; V: TRBV7-3; size: once; D: TRBD2; DNA: TGTGCCAGCAGCTTAACTTCCGCGGGACTAGGGACAGATACGCAGTATTTT; CDR3: CASSLTSAGLGTDTQYF
J: TRBJ2-1; V: TRBV4-2; size: .; D: .; DNA: TGTGCCAGCACCAGAGGACGGACCGATGAGCAGTTCTTC; CDR3: CASTRGRTDEQFF
J: TRBJ2-5; V: TRBV5-1; size: .; D: .; DNA: TGCGCCAGCAGCTTGGCCGAGGGACCCGGCCGGGAGACCCAGTACTTC; CDR3: CASSLAEGPGRETQYF
J: TRBJ1-2; V: TRBV28; size: .; D: .; DNA: TGTGCCAGCAGTTTAAGGAACTATGGCTACACCTTC; CDR3: CASSLRNYGYTF
J: TRBJ2-3; V: TRBV4-3; size: .; D: .; DNA: TGCGCCAGCAGCCGTGGGGTGGGGACAGATACGCAGTATTTT; CDR3: CASSRGVGTDTQYF
J: TRBJ2-7; V: TRBV7-2; size: .; D: TRBD2; DNA: TGTGCCAGCAGCTTAGAGGTCCTAGCGGGAGAGGGGGAGCAGTACTTC; CDR3: CASSLEVLAGEGEQYF
J: TRBJ2-1; V: TRBV29-1; size: .; D: .; DNA: TGCAGCGTTGCCAGTAGGGCCATCCCAGACAATGAGCAGTTCTTC; CDR3: CSVASRAIPDNEQFF
J: TRBJ2-2; V: TRBV4-1; size: .; D: .; DNA: TGCGCCAGCAGCCAAGCCCTCGGGGCCGCGAACACCGGGGAGCTGTTTTTT; CDR3: CASSQALGAANTGELFF
J: TRBJ2-7; V: TRBV20-1; size: .; D: .; DNA: TGCAGTGCTAGAGATTTGGGATGGCAGTACTTC; CDR3: CSARDLGWQYF
J: TRBJ2-7; V: TRBV7-2; size: .; D: TRBD2; DNA: TGTGCCAGCAGCTCTGCTAGCGGGAGGGCTAACTCCTACGAGCAGTACTTC; CDR3: CASSSASGRANSYEQYF
J: TRBJ1-5; V: TRBV7-2; size: .; D: .; DNA: TGTGCCAGCAGCTTAGTAAGCGATAGCAATCAGCCCCAGCATTTT; CDR3: CASSLVSDSNQPQHF
J: TRBJ1-5; V: TRBV19; size: .; D: .; DNA: TGTGCCAGTAGTTTAATGTATAGCAATCAGCCCCAGCATTTT; CDR3: CASSLMYSNQPQHF
J: TRBJ1-4; V: TRBV30; size: .; D: TRBD1; DNA: TGTGCCTGGAGTGTAAGGGGGCACCCCAATGAAAAACTGTTTTTT; CDR3: CAWSVRGHPNEKLFF
J: TRBJ2-1; V: TRBV14; size: .; D: .; DNA: TGTGCCAGCAGCCTTTCGGACACTTACAATGAGCAGTTCTTC; CDR3: CASSLSDTYNEQFF
J: TRBJ1-3; V: TRBV2; size: once; D: .; DNA: TGTGCCAGCAGCGCCGGGATGCGGTCCTCTGGAAACACCATATATTTT; CDR3: CASSAGMRSSGNTIYF
J: TRBJ2-1; V: TRBV18; size: .; D: .; DNA: TGTGCCAGCTCACCACCCCGGGACCCTATCTCCAATGAGCAGTTCTTC; CDR3: CASSPPRDPISNEQFF
J: TRBJ2-1; V: TRBV18; size: once; D: .; DNA: TGTGCCAGCTCACCACGTGGGGGGGCGGAGCAGTTCTTC; CDR3: CASSPRGGAEQFF
J: TRBJ1-1; V: TRBV10-1; size: .; D: TRBD1; DNA: TGCGCCAGCAGTGCATCTACAGGGGTGGGTACTGAAGCTTTCTTT; CDR3: CASSASTGVGTEAFF
J: TRBJ1-5; V: TRBV6-6; size: .; D: .; DNA: TGTGCCAGCAGGGGTGGCAATCAGCCCCAGCATTTT; CDR3: CASRGGNQPQHF
J: TRBJ1-1; V: TRBV12-5; size: .; D: TRBD1; DNA: TGTGCTAGTGGTTTGGTACCTGGTTCCACGGGACAGGGGGTAGGAACTGAAGCTTTCTTT; CDR3: CASGLVPGSTGQGVGTEAFF
J: TRBJ2-5; V: TRBV9; size: .; D: TRBD1; DNA: TGTGCCAGCAGCGTAGTCGGCAGGGGGACGGAGACCCAGTACTTC; CDR3: CASSVVGRGTETQYF
J: TRBJ2-7; V: TRBV7-9; size: .; D: .; DNA: TGTGCCAGCAGCCGTACCTCCTACGAGCAGTACTTC; CDR3: CASSRTSYEQYF
J: TRBJ1-1; V: TRBV9; size: .; D: .; DNA: TGTGCCAGCAGCGTTACGGGGTGGGATGAAGCTTTCTTT; CDR3: CASSVTGWDEAFF